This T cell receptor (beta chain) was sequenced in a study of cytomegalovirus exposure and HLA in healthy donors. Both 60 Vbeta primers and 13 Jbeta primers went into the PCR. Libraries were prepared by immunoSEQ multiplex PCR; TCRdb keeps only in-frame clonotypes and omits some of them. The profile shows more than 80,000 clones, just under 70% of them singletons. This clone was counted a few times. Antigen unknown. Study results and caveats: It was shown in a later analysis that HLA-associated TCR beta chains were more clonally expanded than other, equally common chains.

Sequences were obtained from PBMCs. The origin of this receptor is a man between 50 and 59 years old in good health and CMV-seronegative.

CDR3 residues: CASSEAAVNYGYTF. The CDR3 DNA sequence: TGTGCCAGCAGCGAGGCGGCTGTTAACTATGGCTACACCTTC. This chain joins TRBV9 and TRBJ1-2; D remains unclear. From germline, CDR1 is SGDLS and CDR2 YYNGEE. The CDR3 is made up of 14 amino acids. Trimming left V 3 bases short and J 1 base short, with 10 bases between.